This TCR beta chain was identified during a study of T cells in Graves' hyperthyroidism and ophthalmopathy. RNA transcripts gave rise to amplified TCR beta CDR3 regions. The TCR CDR3 first-round RT-PCR relied on the HTBI primer set. TCRdb reanalysed the multiplex PCR reads using MiXCR and keeps one entry per CDR3 protein. Of 450,000 to 600,000 distinct CDR3 sequences listed, about 20% were seen once; the top ten hold about half. CDR3 length equals 15 residues. The germline gives CDR1 MNHEY, CDR2 SMNVEV (reference sequence). V lost 4 bases to trimming and J lost 6 bases; unmatched junction nucleotides: 6. Diagnostic decisions used clinical symptoms, serum thyroxine and TRAb, thyroid ultrasound and orbital computed tomography. PBMCs stemmed from 10 ml fresh peripheral blood. Findings of the study overall: Researchers found most expanded thyroid clonotypes above 0.001 in blood as well.

In this sample, this clonotype turned up a few times. Its antigen is unknown. This chain uses TRBV27 with TRBJ2-1; 10 nucleotides align to TRBD2. Specimen: blood. The clonotype originates from a man in his forties or fifties with Graves' ophthalmopathy. Here the CDR3 reads CASSSAGGISNEQFF. Written as DNA, the CDR3 is TGTGCCAGCAGTTCAGCGGGGGGGATATCCAATGAGCAGTTCTTC.